This T cell receptor (beta chain) was captured in a study of cytomegalovirus exposure and HLA in healthy donors. This clone was detected a few times. Its target is not known. Notes on the study in general: Highest at DRB1 and lowest at HLA-C, TCR association rates differed among HLA loci in a later analysis.

13 Jbeta primers and 60 Vbeta primers were used for the PCR. The repertoire was sequenced with immunoSEQ multiplex PCR; TCRdb's copy has only in-frame clones and lacks some. The table has about 95,000 clones, 65% to 80% seen once. This CDR3 is 15 amino acids long. V was pared by 5 bases and J by 6 bases, with 11 bases of the junction left unmatched. Looked up from germline, CDR1 is SGHAT and CDR2 is FQNNGV. This receptor was taken from a woman aged 45 to 65 in good health and CMV-seropositive. The sequenced sample consisted of PBMCs. The chain employs TRBV11-2 and TRBJ2-7, with 9 bases matching TRBD2. The chain's CDR3 is CASSPWREGPVEQYF. CDR3 coding DNA: TGTGCCAGCAGCCCTTGGCGGGAGGGCCCAGTCGAGCAGTACTTC. Supplemented by reference TRBV11-2 and TRBJ2-7, the full variable domain reads EAGVAQSPRYKIIEKRQSVAFWCNPISGHATLYWYQQILGQGPKLLIQFQNNGVVDDSQLPKDRFSAERLKGVDSTLKIQPAKLEDSAVYLCASSPWREGPVEQYFGPGTRLTVT.